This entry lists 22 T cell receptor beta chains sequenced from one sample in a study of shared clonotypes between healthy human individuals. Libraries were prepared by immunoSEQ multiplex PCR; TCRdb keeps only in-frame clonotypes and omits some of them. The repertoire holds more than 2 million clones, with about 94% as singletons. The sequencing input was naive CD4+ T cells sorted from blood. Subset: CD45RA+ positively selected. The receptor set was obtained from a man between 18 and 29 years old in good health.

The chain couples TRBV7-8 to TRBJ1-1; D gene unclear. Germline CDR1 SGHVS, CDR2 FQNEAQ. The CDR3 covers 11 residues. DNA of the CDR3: TGTGCATCGGCCCCCGACACTGAAGCTTTCTTT. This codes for CASAPDTEAFF.

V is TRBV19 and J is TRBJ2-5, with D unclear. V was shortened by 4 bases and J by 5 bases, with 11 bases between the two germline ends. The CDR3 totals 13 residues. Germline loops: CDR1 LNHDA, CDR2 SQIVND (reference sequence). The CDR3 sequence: CASSSGPKETQYF. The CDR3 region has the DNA TGTGCCAGTAGTAGCGGACCGAAGGAGACCCAGTACTTC.

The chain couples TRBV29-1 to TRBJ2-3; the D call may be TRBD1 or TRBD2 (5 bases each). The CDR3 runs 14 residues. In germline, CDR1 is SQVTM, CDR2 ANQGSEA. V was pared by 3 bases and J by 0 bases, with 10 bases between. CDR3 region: CSVEGTASTDTQYF. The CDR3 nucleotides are TGCAGCGTTGAGGGGACCGCTAGCACAGATACGCAGTATTTT.

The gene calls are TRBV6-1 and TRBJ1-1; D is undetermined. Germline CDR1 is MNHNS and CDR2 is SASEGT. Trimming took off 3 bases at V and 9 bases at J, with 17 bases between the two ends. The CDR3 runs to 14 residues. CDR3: CASSEEAAPFQAFF. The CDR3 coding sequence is TGTGCCAGCAGTGAGGAGGCGGCGCCCTTTCAAGCTTTCTTT.

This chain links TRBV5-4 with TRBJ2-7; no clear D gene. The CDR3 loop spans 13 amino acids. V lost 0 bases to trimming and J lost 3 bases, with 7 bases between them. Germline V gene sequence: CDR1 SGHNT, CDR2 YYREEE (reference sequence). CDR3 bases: TGTGCCAGCAGCTTGGGGCACAGCTACGAGCAGTACTTC. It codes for CASSLGHSYEQYF.

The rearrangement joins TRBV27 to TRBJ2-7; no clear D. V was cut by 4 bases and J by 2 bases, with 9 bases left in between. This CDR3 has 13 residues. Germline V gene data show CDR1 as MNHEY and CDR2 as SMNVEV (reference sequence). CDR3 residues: CASSSSPTYEQYF. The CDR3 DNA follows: TGTGCCAGCAGTTCCTCTCCGACCTACGAGCAGTACTTC.

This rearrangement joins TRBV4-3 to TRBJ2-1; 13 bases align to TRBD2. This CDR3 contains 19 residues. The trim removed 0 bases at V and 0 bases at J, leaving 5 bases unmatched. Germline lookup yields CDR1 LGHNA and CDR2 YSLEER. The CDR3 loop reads CASSQDWTSGSNSYNEQFF. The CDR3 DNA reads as TGCGCCAGCAGCCAAGATTGGACTAGCGGGAGCAACTCCTACAATGAGCAGTTCTTC.

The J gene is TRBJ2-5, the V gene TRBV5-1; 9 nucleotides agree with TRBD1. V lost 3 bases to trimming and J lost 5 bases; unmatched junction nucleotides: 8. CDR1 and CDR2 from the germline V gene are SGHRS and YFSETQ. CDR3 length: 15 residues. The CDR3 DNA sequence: TGCGCCAGCAGCTCCGGACAGGGGTCGATGGAGACCCAGTACTTC. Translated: CASSSGQGSMETQYF.

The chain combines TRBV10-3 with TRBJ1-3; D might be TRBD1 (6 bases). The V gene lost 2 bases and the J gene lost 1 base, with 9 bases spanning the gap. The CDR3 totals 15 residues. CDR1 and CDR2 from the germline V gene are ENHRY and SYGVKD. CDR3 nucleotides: TGTGCCATCAGTGAGCCGGGACAATCTGGAAACACCATATATTTT. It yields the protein CAISEPGQSGNTIYF.

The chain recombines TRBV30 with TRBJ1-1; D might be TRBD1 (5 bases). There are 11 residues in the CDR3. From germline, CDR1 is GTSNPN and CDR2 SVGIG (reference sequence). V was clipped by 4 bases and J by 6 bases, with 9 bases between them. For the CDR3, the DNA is TGTGCCTGGAAACAGGCAGCTGAAGCTTTCTTT. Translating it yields CAWKQAAEAFF.

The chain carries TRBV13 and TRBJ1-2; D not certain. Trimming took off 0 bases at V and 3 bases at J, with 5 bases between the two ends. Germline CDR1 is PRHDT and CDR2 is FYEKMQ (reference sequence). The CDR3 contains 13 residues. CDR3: CASSLGQYYGYTF. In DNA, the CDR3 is TGTGCCAGCAGCTTAGGACAGTACTATGGCTACACCTTC.

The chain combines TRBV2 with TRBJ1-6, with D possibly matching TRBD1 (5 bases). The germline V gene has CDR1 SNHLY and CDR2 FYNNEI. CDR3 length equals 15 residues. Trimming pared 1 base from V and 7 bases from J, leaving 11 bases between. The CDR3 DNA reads TGTGCCAGCAGTGAAGAAGGGACTCGGAATTCACCCCTCCACTTT. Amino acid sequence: CASSEEGTRNSPLHF.

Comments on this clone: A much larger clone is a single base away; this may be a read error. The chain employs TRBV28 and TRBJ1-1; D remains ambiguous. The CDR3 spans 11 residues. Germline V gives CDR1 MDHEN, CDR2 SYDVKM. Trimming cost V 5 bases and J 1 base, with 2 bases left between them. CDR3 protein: CASSENTEAFF. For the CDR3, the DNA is TGTGCCAGCAGTGAGAACACTGAAGCTTTCTTT.

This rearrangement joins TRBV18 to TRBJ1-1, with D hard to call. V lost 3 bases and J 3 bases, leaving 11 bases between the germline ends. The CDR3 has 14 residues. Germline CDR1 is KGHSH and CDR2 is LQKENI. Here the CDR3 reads CASSPIAIDTEAFF. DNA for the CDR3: TGTGCCAGCTCACCGATAGCTATCGACACTGAAGCTTTCTTT.

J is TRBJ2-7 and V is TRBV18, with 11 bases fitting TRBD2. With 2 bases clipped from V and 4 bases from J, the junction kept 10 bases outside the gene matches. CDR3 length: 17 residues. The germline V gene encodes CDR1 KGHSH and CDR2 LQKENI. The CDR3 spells CASSPTGLAGGPYEQYF. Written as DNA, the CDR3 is TGTGCCAGCTCACCAACAGGATTAGCGGGAGGGCCATACGAGCAGTACTTC.

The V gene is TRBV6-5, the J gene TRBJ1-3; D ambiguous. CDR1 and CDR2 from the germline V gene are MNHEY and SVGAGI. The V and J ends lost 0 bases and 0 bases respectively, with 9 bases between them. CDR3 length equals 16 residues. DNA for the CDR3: TGTGCCAGCAGTTACTCCGCTCCGAGCTCTGGAAACACCATATATTTT. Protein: CASSYSAPSSGNTIYF.

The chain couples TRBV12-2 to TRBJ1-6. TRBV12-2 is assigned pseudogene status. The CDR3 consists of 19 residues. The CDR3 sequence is CASRLPGTVTQRGNSPLHF. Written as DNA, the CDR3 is TGTGCAAGTCGCCTCCCCGGGACGGTTACCCAGAGGGGCAATTCACCCCTCCACTTT.

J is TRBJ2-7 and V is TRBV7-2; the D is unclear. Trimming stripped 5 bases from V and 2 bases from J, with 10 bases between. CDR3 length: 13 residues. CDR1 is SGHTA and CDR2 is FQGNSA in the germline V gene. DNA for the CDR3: TGTGCCAGCAGCCCTCCCCCGGCCTACGAGCAGTACTTC. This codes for CASSPPPAYEQYF.

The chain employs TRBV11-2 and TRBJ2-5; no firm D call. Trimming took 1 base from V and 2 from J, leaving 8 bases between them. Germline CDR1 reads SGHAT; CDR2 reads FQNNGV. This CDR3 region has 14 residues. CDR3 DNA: TGTGCCAGCAGCTTAGCGCCCGGACAAGAGACCCAGTACTTC. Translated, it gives CASSLAPGQETQYF.

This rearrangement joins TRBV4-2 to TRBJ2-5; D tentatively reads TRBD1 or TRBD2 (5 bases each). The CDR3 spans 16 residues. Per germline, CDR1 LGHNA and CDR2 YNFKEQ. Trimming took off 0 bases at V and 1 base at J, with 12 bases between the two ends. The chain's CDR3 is CASSQDGGGSQETQYF. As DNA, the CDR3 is TGTGCCAGCAGCCAAGATGGTGGGGGTAGCCAAGAGACCCAGTACTTC.

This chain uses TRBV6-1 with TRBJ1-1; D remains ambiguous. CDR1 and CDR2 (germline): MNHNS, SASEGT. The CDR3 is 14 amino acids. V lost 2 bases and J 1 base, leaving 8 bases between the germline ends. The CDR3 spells CASSERERNTEAFF. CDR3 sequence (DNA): TGTGCCAGCAGTGAAAGAGAGCGGAACACTGAAGCTTTCTTT.

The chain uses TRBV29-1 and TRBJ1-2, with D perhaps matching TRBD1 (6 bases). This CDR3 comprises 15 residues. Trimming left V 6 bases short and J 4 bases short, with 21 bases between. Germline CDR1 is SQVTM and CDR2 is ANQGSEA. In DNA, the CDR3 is TGCAGCGTCACCGGGACAAGTAGTTCCAGCTATGGCTACACCTTC. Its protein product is CSVTGTSSSSYGYTF.